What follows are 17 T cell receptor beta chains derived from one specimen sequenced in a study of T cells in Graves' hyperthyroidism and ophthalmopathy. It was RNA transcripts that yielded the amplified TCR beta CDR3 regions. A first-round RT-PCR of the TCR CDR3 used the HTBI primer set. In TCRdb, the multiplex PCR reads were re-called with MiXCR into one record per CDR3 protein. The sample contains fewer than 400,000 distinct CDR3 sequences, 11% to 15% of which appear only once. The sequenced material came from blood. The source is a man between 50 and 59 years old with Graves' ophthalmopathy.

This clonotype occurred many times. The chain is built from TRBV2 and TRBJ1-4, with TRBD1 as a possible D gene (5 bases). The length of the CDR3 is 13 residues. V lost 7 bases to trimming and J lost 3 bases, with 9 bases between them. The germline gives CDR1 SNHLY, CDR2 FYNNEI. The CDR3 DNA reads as TGTGCCAGCAAGGAGGGGCCTAATGAAAAACTGTTTTTT. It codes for CASKEGPNEKLFF. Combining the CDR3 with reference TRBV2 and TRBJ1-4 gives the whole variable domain EPEVTQTPSHQVTQMGQEVILRCVPISNHLYFYWYRQILGQKVEFLVSFYNNEISEKSEIFDDQFSVERPDGSNFTLKIRSTKLEDSAMYFCASKEGPNEKLFFGSGTQLSVL.

In DNA, the CDR3 is TGTGCCAGCAGTTTATCGGCTAGGTACAATGAGCAGTTCTTC. Translation: CASSLSARYNEQFF. The gene calls are TRBV27 and TRBJ2-1; no reliable D call. The V and J ends lost 0 bases and 4 bases respectively, with 7 bases between them. Germline V lookup: CDR1 MNHEY, CDR2 SMNVEV (reference sequence). CDR3 length: 14 residues.

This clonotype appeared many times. The CDR3 protein is CASSPNRDSKPEQYF. CDR3 sequence (DNA): TGTGCCAGCAGCCCCAACCGGGACAGTAAACCCGAGCAGTACTTC. This chain joins TRBV2 and TRBJ2-7; 7 positions match TRBD1. The germline gives CDR1 SNHLY, CDR2 FYNNEI. There are 15 residues in the CDR3. The junction had 14 bases not matched to a gene; V was cut back by 6 bases and J by 6 bases.

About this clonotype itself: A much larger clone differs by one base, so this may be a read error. The CDR3 sequence: CASSSTSGRVLEQYF. The CDR3 bases are TGTGCCAGCAGTTCAACTAGCGGGAGGGTCCTTGAGCAGTACTTC. The chain employs TRBV12-3 or TRBV12-4 and TRBJ2-7; 13 bases are shared with TRBD2. J was trimmed by 7 bases and V by 4 bases; bases with no gene match: 7. CDR3 length: 15 amino acids.

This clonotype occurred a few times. CDR3 region: CSEKQFRGSRNEQFF. CDR3 coding DNA: TGCAGTGAAAAACAGTTCCGCGGGAGTAGGAATGAGCAGTTCTTC. This chain uses TRBV20-1 with TRBJ2-1, with 7 bases that match TRBD2. The CDR3 sequence is 15 residues long. In germline, CDR1 is DFQATT, CDR2 SNEGSKA (reference sequence). J lost 7 bases, V lost 7 bases, and 16 bases had no gene match.

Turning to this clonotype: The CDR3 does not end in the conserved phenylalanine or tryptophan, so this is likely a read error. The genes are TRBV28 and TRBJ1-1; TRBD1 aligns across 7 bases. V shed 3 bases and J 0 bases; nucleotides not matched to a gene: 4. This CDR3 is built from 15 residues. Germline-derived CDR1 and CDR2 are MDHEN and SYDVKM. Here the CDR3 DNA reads TGTGCCAGCAGTTTGCAGGGGGTTATGAACACTGAAGCTTTCGTT. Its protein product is CASSLQGVMNTEAFV.

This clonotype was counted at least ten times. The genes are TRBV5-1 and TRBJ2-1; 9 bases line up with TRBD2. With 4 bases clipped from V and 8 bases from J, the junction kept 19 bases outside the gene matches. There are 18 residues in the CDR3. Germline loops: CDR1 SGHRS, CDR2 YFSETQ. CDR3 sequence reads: CASSPAGGRADGYHEQFF. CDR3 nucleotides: TGCGCCAGCAGCCCGGCGGGCGGGAGGGCAGACGGATATCATGAGCAGTTCTTC. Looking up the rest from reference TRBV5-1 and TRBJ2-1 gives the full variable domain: KAGVTQTPRYLIKTRGQQVTLSCSPISGHRSVSWYQQTPGQGLQFLFEYFSETQRNKGNFPGRFSGRQFSNSRSEMNVSTLELGDSALYLCASSPAGGRADGYHEQFFGPGTRLTVL.

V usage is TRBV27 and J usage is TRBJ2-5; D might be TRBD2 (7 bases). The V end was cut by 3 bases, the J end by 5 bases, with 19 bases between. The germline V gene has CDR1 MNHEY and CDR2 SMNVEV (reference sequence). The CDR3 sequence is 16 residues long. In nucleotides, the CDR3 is TGTGCCAGCAGTTTTGGAAGGGGGGGCAAAAGGGAGACCCAGTACTTC. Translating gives CASSFGRGGKRETQYF.

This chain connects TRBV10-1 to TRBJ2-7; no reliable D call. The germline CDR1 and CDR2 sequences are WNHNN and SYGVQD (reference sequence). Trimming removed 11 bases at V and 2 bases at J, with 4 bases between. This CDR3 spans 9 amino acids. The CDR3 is CARPYEQYF. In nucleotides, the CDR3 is TGCGCCCGGCCCTACGAGCAGTACTTC.

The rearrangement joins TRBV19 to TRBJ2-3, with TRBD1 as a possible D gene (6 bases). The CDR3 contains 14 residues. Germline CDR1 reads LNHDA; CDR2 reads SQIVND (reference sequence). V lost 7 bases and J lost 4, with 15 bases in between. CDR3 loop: CASTASGTSDTQYF. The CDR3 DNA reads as TGTGCCAGTACCGCTTCCGGGACATCAGATACGCAGTATTTT.

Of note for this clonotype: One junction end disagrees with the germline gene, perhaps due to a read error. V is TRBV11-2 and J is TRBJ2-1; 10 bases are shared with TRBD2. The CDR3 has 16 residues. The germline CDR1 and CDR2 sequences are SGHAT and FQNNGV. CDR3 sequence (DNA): TGCGCCAGCAGCGCCCCCCTCAAGCGGGAGGGCTTTCTCCGGTTCTTC. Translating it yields CASSAPLKREGFLRFF.

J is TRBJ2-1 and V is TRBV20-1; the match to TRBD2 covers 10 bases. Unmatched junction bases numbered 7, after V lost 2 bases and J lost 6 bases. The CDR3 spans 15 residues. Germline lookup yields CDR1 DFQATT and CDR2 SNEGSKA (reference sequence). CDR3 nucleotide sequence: TGCAGTGCTAGACTCCCAGCGGGAGGGCCCAATGAGCAGTTCTTC. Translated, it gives CSARLPAGGPNEQFF.

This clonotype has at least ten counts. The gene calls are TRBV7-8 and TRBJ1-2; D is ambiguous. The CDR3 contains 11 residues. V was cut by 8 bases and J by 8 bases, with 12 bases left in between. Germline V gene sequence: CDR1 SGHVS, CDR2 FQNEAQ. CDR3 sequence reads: CASHGRDGYTF. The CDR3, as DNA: TGTGCCAGCCACGGTCGTGACGGCTACACCTTC.

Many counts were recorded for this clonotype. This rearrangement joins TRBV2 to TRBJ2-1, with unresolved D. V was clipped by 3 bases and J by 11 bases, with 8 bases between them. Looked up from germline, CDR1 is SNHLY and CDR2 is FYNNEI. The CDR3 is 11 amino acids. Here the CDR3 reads CASSDEPQQFF. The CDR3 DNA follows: TGTGCCAGCAGTGATGAGCCTCAGCAGTTCTTC.

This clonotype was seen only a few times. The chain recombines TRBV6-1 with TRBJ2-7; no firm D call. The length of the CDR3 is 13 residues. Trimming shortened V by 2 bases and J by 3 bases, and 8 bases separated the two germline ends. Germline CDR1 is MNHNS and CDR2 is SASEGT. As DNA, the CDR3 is TGTGCCAGCAGTGAACCTTTTGTCTACGAGCAGTACTTC. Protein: CASSEPFVYEQYF.

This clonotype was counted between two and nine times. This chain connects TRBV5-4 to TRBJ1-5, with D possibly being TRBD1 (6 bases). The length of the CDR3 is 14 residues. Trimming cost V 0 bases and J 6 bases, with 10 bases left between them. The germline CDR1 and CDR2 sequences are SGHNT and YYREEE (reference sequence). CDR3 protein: CASSLDQGSQPQHF. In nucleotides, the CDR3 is TGTGCCAGCAGCTTGGACCAGGGGAGTCAGCCCCAGCATTTT.

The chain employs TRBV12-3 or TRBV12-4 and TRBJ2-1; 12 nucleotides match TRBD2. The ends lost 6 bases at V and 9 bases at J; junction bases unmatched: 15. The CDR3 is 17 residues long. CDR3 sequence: CASSRLAGDLKYSEQFF. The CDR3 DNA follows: TGTGCCAGCAGCCGACTAGCGGGAGACCTCAAGTATTCTGAGCAGTTCTTC.